A selection of T cell receptor beta chains follows, all from one sample in a study of glioma-infiltrating T cells after dendritic cell vaccination. Profiled with immunoSEQ multiplex PCR; TCRdb holds only in-frame clones, not every one. The table lists approximately 110,000 clones, roughly 90% of them singletons. This specimen consisted of blood, obtained after dendritic cell vaccination. The receptors were gathered from a human donor with glioblastoma. Both conserved end residues are part of each CDR3. Fields, in order: D gene, clone size, V gene, J gene, CDR3 DNA, CDR3 protein. A D gene is named only where the DNA matches it firmly. Not all rows give a size; the values are once, few, many and, for expanded clones, a class.

d_call: TRBD2
clone_size: few
v_call: TRBV6-1
j_call: TRBJ2-1
cdr3_nt: TGTGCCAGCAGTGCGTCGGCGGGGGACTACAATGAGCAGTTCTTC
cdr3_aa: CASSASAGDYNEQFF

d_call: TRBD2
clone_size: once
v_call: TRBV4-1
j_call: TRBJ2-7
cdr3_nt: TGCGCCAGCAGCCAAGATCTCCGGGGACTAGCCTACGAGCAGTACTTC
cdr3_aa: CASSQDLRGLAYEQYF

d_call: TRBD1
clone_size: .
v_call: TRBV19
j_call: TRBJ1-1
cdr3_nt: TGTGCCAGTAGGCAGACAGGGATGAACACTGAAGCTTTCTTT
cdr3_aa: CASRQTGMNTEAFF

d_call: .
clone_size: .
v_call: TRBV5-4
j_call: TRBJ2-2
cdr3_nt: TGTGCCAGCAGCCCGGCTCGGGGGAGTGGGACCGGGGAGCTGTTTTTT
cdr3_aa: CASSPARGSGTGELFF

d_call: .
clone_size: .
v_call: TRBV19
j_call: TRBJ1-1
cdr3_nt: TGTGCCAGTAGTATAGATCCGCCTCGGAGAGGGACTGAAGCTTTCTTT
cdr3_aa: CASSIDPPRRGTEAFF

d_call: .
clone_size: .
v_call: TRBV7-6
j_call: TRBJ2-3
cdr3_nt: TGTGCCAGCAGCCCCGATGGGGGGACCGCAGATACGCAGTATTTT
cdr3_aa: CASSPDGGTADTQYF

d_call: TRBD1
clone_size: .
v_call: TRBV6-5
j_call: TRBJ1-3
cdr3_nt: TGTGCCAGCAGTTACTCTAGACAGGGGGCTGGAAACACCATATATTTT
cdr3_aa: CASSYSRQGAGNTIYF

d_call: .
clone_size: .
v_call: TRBV5-4
j_call: TRBJ1-6
cdr3_nt: TGTGCCAGCAGCTTCCAATATTCACCCCTCCACTTT
cdr3_aa: CASSFQYSPLHF

d_call: TRBD2
clone_size: .
v_call: TRBV7-3
j_call: TRBJ2-3
cdr3_nt: TGTGCCAGCAGACGTGGCGGGGGGGCGGATGCCAACCAAGATACGCAGTATTTT
cdr3_aa: CASRRGGGADANQDTQYF

d_call: TRBD1
clone_size: .
v_call: TRBV5-1
j_call: TRBJ2-5
cdr3_nt: TGCGCCAGCAGCTTGGCGACAGGGGGCCAAGAGACCCAGTACTTC
cdr3_aa: CASSLATGGQETQYF

d_call: TRBD2
clone_size: .
v_call: TRBV6-4
j_call: TRBJ2-3
cdr3_nt: TGTGCCAGCAGAGCAGCGGGGAGTGATACGCAGTATTTT
cdr3_aa: CASRAAGSDTQYF

d_call: .
clone_size: .
v_call: TRBV5-1
j_call: TRBJ2-3
cdr3_nt: TGCGCCAGCAGGCTAGCCCCCCAACCGGCAGATACGCAGTATTTT
cdr3_aa: CASRLAPQPADTQYF

d_call: TRBD1
clone_size: .
v_call: TRBV19
j_call: TRBJ1-1
cdr3_nt: TGTGCCAGTAGTAAGGGACAGGGGGCGGTGTGGACTGAAGCTTTCTTT
cdr3_aa: CASSKGQGAVWTEAFF

d_call: TRBD1
clone_size: .
v_call: TRBV6-1
j_call: TRBJ1-2
cdr3_nt: TGTGCCAGCAGTGGGGACAGGGATGGCTACACCTTC
cdr3_aa: CASSGDRDGYTF

d_call: TRBD1
clone_size: .
v_call: TRBV23-1
j_call: TRBJ2-5
cdr3_nt: TGCGCCAGCAGTCAATCGACAGGGGAGTTACAAGAGACCCAGTACTTC
cdr3_aa: CASSQSTGELQETQYF

d_call: TRBD1
clone_size: .
v_call: TRBV2
j_call: TRBJ2-7
cdr3_nt: TGTGCCAGCAGCCGGGACAGGGGAAATTACGGGCAGTACTTC
cdr3_aa: CASSRDRGNYGQYF

d_call: .
clone_size: few
v_call: TRBV29-1
j_call: TRBJ2-1
cdr3_nt: TGCAGCGTCGTCGAGTGGAGGAGTGAGCAGTTCTTC
cdr3_aa: CSVVEWRSEQFF

d_call: .
clone_size: .
v_call: TRBV5-6
j_call: TRBJ1-5
cdr3_nt: TGTGCCAGCAGCAGAAAAGGGGGTAATCAGCCCCAGCATTTT
cdr3_aa: CASSRKGGNQPQHF

d_call: TRBD1
clone_size: .
v_call: TRBV5-1
j_call: TRBJ2-7
cdr3_nt: TGCGCCAGCAGCTTGGCCAGGGGGCTCAGCTCCTACGAGCAGTACTTC
cdr3_aa: CASSLARGLSSYEQYF

d_call: .
clone_size: .
v_call: TRBV18
j_call: TRBJ1-3
cdr3_nt: TGTGCCAGCTCACCCTTACCCGGAGCCGTGACGGGAAACACCATATATTTT
cdr3_aa: CASSPLPGAVTGNTIYF

d_call: TRBD2
clone_size: .
v_call: TRBV9
j_call: TRBJ2-1
cdr3_nt: TGTGCCAGCAGCCTAGGGGGACTAGCGGGGGCTGAGCAGTTCTTC
cdr3_aa: CASSLGGLAGAEQFF

d_call: TRBD1
clone_size: .
v_call: TRBV7-9
j_call: TRBJ1-1
cdr3_nt: TGTGCCAGCAGCCCCCGGGCAGGGGGCACTGAAGCTTTCTTT
cdr3_aa: CASSPRAGGTEAFF

d_call: .
clone_size: .
v_call: TRBV27
j_call: TRBJ1-1
cdr3_nt: TGTGCCAGCAGTTACGCAGTGAACACTGAAGCTTTCTTT
cdr3_aa: CASSYAVNTEAFF

d_call: .
clone_size: once
v_call: TRBV6-5
j_call: TRBJ1-1
cdr3_nt: TGTGCCAGCAGCCCGGGGGGGAGAACTGAAGCTTTCTTT
cdr3_aa: CASSPGGRTEAFF

d_call: .
clone_size: .
v_call: TRBV19
j_call: TRBJ2-3
cdr3_nt: TGTGCCAGTAGTGAGCAATTGGGGGCCGGCACAGATACGCAGTATTTT
cdr3_aa: CASSEQLGAGTDTQYF

d_call: TRBD2
clone_size: .
v_call: TRBV11-2
j_call: TRBJ2-3
cdr3_nt: TGTGCCAGCAGCTGGGAGGGACTCACAGATACGCAGTATTTT
cdr3_aa: CASSWEGLTDTQYF

d_call: TRBD1
clone_size: .
v_call: TRBV5-1
j_call: TRBJ1-1
cdr3_nt: TGCGCCAGCAGCTCACAGGGGTATGAAGCTTTCTTT
cdr3_aa: CASSSQGYEAFF

d_call: TRBD2
clone_size: .
v_call: TRBV4-1
j_call: TRBJ2-4
cdr3_nt: TGCGCCAGCAGCTGGGGACTCTTAGCGGGAGGGGGGGGAAACATTCAGTACTTC
cdr3_aa: CASSWGLLAGGGGNIQYF

d_call: .
clone_size: .
v_call: TRBV11-2
j_call: TRBJ1-1
cdr3_nt: TGTGCCAGCAGCCTCACGCAGGGGAACACTGAAGCTTTCTTT
cdr3_aa: CASSLTQGNTEAFF

d_call: TRBD2
clone_size: .
v_call: TRBV2
j_call: TRBJ2-7
cdr3_nt: TGTGCCAGTGGGGGGGATCCCGGGACTTACTCACCTGGTCATTCTTACGAGCAGTACTTC
cdr3_aa: CASGGDPGTYSPGHSYEQYF